The TCR beta chain described here comes from a study of blood T cell repertoires in COVID-19. Repertoires were generated with immunoSEQ multiplex PCR, while TCRdb's copy carries only in-frame clones and drops some. The repertoire holds tens of thousands of clones, with 80% as singletons. Per the germline V gene, CDR1 is KGHSH and CDR2 is LQKENI. This CDR3 region has 16 residues. J gave up 5 bases and V 3 bases, and 9 bases lay outside the gene matches. The chain couples TRBV18 to TRBJ1-1; 10 bases match TRBD1. The sequence was obtained from a man younger than 40 with COVID-19, enrolled during active disease. Input material: peripheral blood. CDR3 sequence reads: CASSPLSRDRGTEAFF. CDR3 bases: TGTGCCAGCTCACCCCTGTCCCGGGACAGGGGAACTGAAGCTTTCTTT.